These 17 T cell receptor beta chains originate from one sample sequenced in a study of cytomegalovirus exposure and HLA in healthy donors. The PCR used 60 Vbeta and 13 Jbeta primers. TCRdb's copy holds only in-frame clones and misses some; the assay was immunoSEQ multiplex PCR. The profile covers about 160,000 clones, with around 79% appearing a single time and roughly 2% taken by the ten largest. Sequencing used PBMCs. The receptors come from a man aged 35-49 years in good health and CMV-seronegative.

The V and J genes are TRBV11-2 and TRBJ2-7; TRBD2 might be the D (6 bases). The CDR3 loop spans 14 amino acids. CDR1 is SGHAT, CDR2 FQNNGV, per germline. Trimming took 5 bases from V and 2 from J, leaving 13 bases between them. This CDR3 reads CASSRTGTPYEQYF. The CDR3 nucleotides read TGTGCCAGCAGCAGAACGGGGACTCCCTACGAGCAGTACTTC. Complete variable domain (other parts from reference TRBV11-2 and TRBJ2-7): EAGVAQSPRYKIIEKRQSVAFWCNPISGHATLYWYQQILGQGPKLLIQFQNNGVVDDSQLPKDRFSAERLKGVDSTLKIQPAKLEDSAVYLCASSRTGTPYEQYFGPGTRLTVT.

The chain employs TRBV7-2 and TRBJ2-7; 10 bases line up with TRBD1. Germline loops: CDR1 SGHTA, CDR2 FQGNSA. The CDR3 has 13 residues. J lost 6 bases, V lost 5 bases, and 4 bases had no gene match. The CDR3 nucleotides read TGTGCCAGCAGCCAAGACAGGGGGCGCGAGCAGTACTTC. Its protein product is CASSQDRGREQYF.

The chain is built from TRBV4-1 and TRBJ2-1, with D unclear. Germline V gives CDR1 MGHRA, CDR2 YSYEKL. The CDR3 spans 14 residues. V lost 5 bases and J lost 5, with 13 bases in between. CDR3 sequence: CASSGQVNDNEQFF. CDR3 bases: TGCGCCAGCAGCGGGCAGGTTAATGACAATGAGCAGTTCTTC.

The chain employs TRBV18 and TRBJ2-1, with 9 bases matching TRBD2. Germline V CDR1 and CDR2: KGHSH, LQKENI. The trim removed 6 bases at V and 7 bases at J, leaving 25 bases unmatched. The CDR3 spans 20 residues. The CDR3 loop reads CASSPAPSSGSSGSRNEQFF. DNA for the CDR3: TGTGCCAGCTCCCCAGCACCGAGTAGCGGGAGCTCGGGTAGCCGTAATGAGCAGTTCTTC.

The CDR3 sequence is CAISEEMNTEAFF. In DNA, the CDR3 is TGTGCCATCAGTGAAGAGATGAACACTGAAGCTTTCTTT. The rearrangement joins TRBV10-3 to TRBJ1-1; D gene uncertain. Per the germline V gene, CDR1 is ENHRY and CDR2 is SYGVKD. The CDR3 consists of 13 residues. Between the trimmed V and J ends, which lost 3 bases and 0 bases, there was a span of 5 bases.

This chain uses TRBV28 with TRBJ1-5; D remains unclear. Germline V CDR1 and CDR2: MDHEN, SYDVKM. The V end lost 2 bases, the J end lost 7 bases, and 18 bases lay between the germline ends. CDR3 size: 16 residues. The CDR3 nucleotides are TGTGCCAGCAGTTTAGGAGGACGAGACCCGGGGCAGCCCCAGCATTTT. Its protein product is CASSLGGRDPGQPQHF.

This clone was observed a single time. The rearrangement uses TRBV19 and TRBJ1-5, with TRBD1 identical over 7 bases. Germline V gene sequence: CDR1 LNHDA, CDR2 SQIVND (reference sequence). CDR3 length: 14 residues. V trimming: 3 bases; J trimming: 7 bases; junction bases outside the gene matches: 6. The CDR3 spells CASSIQGEIQPQHF. The CDR3 DNA reads as TGTGCCAGTAGTATCCAGGGGGAGATACAGCCCCAGCATTTT.

The V call is TRBV6-5, the J call TRBJ1-2; the D gene is possibly TRBD1 (6 bases). Trimming left V 1 base short and J 2 bases short, with 14 bases between. Germline V gene sequence: CDR1 MNHEY, CDR2 SVGAGI. This CDR3 is built from 16 residues. The CDR3 loop reads CASSYWGGQGNYGYTF. In DNA form, the CDR3 reads TGTGCCAGCAGTTACTGGGGGGGTCAGGGGAACTATGGCTACACCTTC.

This chain connects TRBV14 to TRBJ2-5, with 11 nucleotides matching TRBD1. Looked up from germline, CDR1 is SGHDN and CDR2 is FVKESK. Trimming removed 4 bases from V and 1 base from J; junction bases left unmatched: 5. This CDR3 spans 16 amino acids. The chain's CDR3 is CASSPRGTGGQETQYF. The CDR3 bases are TGTGCCAGCAGCCCCCGCGGGACAGGGGGCCAAGAGACCCAGTACTTC.

The genes are TRBV5-1 and TRBJ2-7, with TRBD2 matching 9 bases. Trimming cost V 1 base and J 2 bases; bases outside gene matches: 7. The CDR3 contains 16 residues. Germline lookup yields CDR1 SGHRS and CDR2 YFSETQ. The CDR3 reads CASSLSPSGRPYEQYF. The CDR3 DNA follows: TGCGCCAGCAGCTTGTCCCCAAGCGGGAGGCCCTACGAGCAGTACTTC.

With respect to this clone: Different DNA sequences within this sample yield the same CDR3. This sequence joins TRBV25-1 and TRBJ1-5; D ambiguous. The CDR3 runs to 13 residues. Per germline, CDR1 MGHDK and CDR2 SYGVNS. Trimming cost V 2 bases and J 4 bases, with 6 bases left between them. CDR3 amino acids: CASSEPGNQPQHF. CDR3 in DNA: TGTGCCAGCAGTGAACCGGGGAATCAGCCCCAGCATTTT.

This clone came up a few times. This chain uses TRBV6-5 with TRBJ2-2; D may be TRBD1 (6 bases). Germline CDR1 is MNHEY and CDR2 is SVGAGI. Trimming cost V 5 bases and J 6 bases, with 13 bases left between them. The CDR3 runs to 14 residues. CDR3 residues: CASSRTATSGELFF. CDR3 in DNA: TGTGCCAGCAGTCGGACAGCCACATCCGGGGAGCTGTTTTTT.

The rearrangement uses TRBV4-1 and TRBJ2-3, with D possibly TRBD2 on 5 matching bases. The germline V gene has CDR1 MGHRA and CDR2 YSYEKL. The CDR3 length is 16 residues. V was clipped by 0 bases and J by 3 bases, with 13 bases between them. The CDR3 reads CASSQESGRWTDTQYF. The CDR3 DNA is TGCGCCAGCAGCCAAGAAAGCGGCAGGTGGACAGATACGCAGTATTTT.

This chain links TRBV4-3 with TRBJ1-1; tentatively, D is TRBD1 (5 bases). V was pared by 0 bases and J by 6 bases, with 17 bases between. The CDR3 contains 16 residues. The V gene's germline CDR1 is LGHNA and CDR2 YSLEER. In nucleotides, the CDR3 is TGCGCCAGCAGCCAAGACAGGGAGGAGGTTTACCCTGAAGCTTTCTTT. Encoded protein: CASSQDREEVYPEAFF.

The chain recombines TRBV28 with TRBJ1-2; D unresolved. CDR1 is MDHEN and CDR2 is SYDVKM in the germline V gene. Trimming removed 7 bases from V and 8 bases from J, with 20 bases in between. CDR3 length: 14 residues. The CDR3 nucleotides read TGTGCCAGCACCGTATTGGCGGGAATCGACGGCTACACCTTC. It specifies CASTVLAGIDGYTF.

The V call is TRBV6-1, the J call TRBJ2-7; 8 nucleotides line up with TRBD2. The CDR3 extends over 15 amino acids. V was pared by 4 bases and J by 3 bases, with 8 bases of the junction left unmatched. Germline assignment: CDR1 MNHNS and CDR2 SASEGT. CDR3 in amino acids: CASSAPAGVLYEQYF. The CDR3 DNA reads as TGTGCCAGCAGTGCTCCAGCGGGAGTCCTCTACGAGCAGTACTTC.

This chain joins TRBV6-1 and TRBJ2-3; 10 bases line up with TRBD2. The CDR3 spans 17 residues. Trimming at V came to 2 bases and at J to 3 bases, leaving 8 bases not matched to a gene. CDR1 and CDR2 from the germline V gene are MNHNS and SASEGT. CDR3 amino acids: CASSERASGSWTDTQYF. In nucleotides, the CDR3 is TGTGCCAGCAGTGAACGGGCTAGCGGGAGTTGGACAGATACGCAGTATTTT.